This T cell receptor (beta chain) was recorded in a study of beta chain features in type 1 diabetes. This clone turned up a few times. The V gene lost 0 bases and the J gene lost 7 bases, with 13 bases spanning the gap. The CDR3 covers 15 residues. Germline CDR1 and CDR2: SGDLS and YYNGEE. Expressed TCRB transcripts were sequenced because the entire RNA isolate underwent reverse transcription. The data were produced by immunoSEQ multiplex PCR, yet TCRdb's version contains in-frame clones alone and is incomplete. The sample consists of 900,000 or so clones, 15% to 20% of them appearing once. The sequenced sample consisted of naive CD4+ T cells from blood. This clonotype was obtained from a woman aged 18-29 years in good health. V is TRBV9 and J is TRBJ1-4; perhaps TRBD1 as D (5 bases). The DNA of the CDR3 is TGTGCCAGCAGCGTAGCTGTAGGGGTAGCTGAAAAACTGTTTTTT. This encodes CASSVAVGVAEKLFF.